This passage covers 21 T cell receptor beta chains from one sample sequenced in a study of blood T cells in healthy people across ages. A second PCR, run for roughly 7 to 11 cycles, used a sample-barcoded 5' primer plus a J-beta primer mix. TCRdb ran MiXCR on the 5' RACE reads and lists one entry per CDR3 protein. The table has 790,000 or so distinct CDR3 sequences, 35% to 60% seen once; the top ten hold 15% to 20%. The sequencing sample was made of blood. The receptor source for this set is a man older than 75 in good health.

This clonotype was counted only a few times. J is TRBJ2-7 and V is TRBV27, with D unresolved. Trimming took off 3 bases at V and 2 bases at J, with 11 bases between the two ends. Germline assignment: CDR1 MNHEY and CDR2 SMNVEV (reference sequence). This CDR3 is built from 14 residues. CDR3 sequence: CASSFWRDAYEQYF. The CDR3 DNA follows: TGTGCCAGCAGTTTTTGGAGAGACGCCTACGAGCAGTACTTC.

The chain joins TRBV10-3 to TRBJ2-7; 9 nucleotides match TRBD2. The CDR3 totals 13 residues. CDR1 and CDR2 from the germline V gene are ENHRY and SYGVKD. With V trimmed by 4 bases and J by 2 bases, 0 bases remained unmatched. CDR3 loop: CAISASGTYEQYF. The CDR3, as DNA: TGTGCCATCAGTGCTAGCGGGACCTACGAGCAGTACTTC.

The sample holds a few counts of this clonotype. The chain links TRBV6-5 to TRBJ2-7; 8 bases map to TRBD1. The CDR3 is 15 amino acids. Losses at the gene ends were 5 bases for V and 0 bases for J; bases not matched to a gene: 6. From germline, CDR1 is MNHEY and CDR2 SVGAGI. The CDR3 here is CASSAGTGDSYEQYF. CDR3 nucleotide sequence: TGTGCCAGCAGTGCCGGGACAGGAGACTCCTACGAGCAGTACTTC.

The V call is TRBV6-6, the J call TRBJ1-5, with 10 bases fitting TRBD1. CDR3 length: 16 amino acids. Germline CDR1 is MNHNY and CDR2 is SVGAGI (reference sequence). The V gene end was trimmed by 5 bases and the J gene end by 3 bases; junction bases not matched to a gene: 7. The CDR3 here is CASSEGQGRFNQPQHF. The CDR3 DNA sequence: TGTGCCAGCAGTGAGGGACAGGGGCGGTTCAATCAGCCCCAGCATTTT.

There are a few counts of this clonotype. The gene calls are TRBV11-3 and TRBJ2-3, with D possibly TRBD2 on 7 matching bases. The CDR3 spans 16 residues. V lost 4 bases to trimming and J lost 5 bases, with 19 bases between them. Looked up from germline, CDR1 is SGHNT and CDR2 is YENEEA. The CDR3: CASSSNQQGGLDTQYF. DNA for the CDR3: TGTGCCAGCAGCTCCAATCAACAGGGAGGGCTAGATACGCAGTATTTT.

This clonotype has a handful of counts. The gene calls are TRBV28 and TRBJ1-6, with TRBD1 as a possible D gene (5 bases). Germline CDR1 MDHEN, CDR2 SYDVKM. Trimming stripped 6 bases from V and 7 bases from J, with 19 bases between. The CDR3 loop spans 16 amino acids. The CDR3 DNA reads TGTGCCAGCAGACCCGTCGCCGGCCGGACAAATTCACCCCTCCACTTT. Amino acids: CASRPVAGRTNSPLHF.

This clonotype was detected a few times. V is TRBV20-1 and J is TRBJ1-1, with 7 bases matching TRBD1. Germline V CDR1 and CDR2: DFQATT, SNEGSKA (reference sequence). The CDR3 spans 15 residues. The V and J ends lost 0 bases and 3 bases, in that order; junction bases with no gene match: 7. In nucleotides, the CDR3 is TGCAGTGCTAGAGATTGGGGCAGGGGGGACACTGAAGCTTTCTTT. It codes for CSARDWGRGDTEAFF.

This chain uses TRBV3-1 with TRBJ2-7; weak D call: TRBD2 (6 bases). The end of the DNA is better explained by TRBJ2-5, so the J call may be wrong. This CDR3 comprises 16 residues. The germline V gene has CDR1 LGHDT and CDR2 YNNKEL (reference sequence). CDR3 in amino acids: CASSRGTGLNQETQYF. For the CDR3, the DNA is TGTGCCAGCAGCCGGGGGACCGGACTAAACCAAGAGACCCAGTACTTC.

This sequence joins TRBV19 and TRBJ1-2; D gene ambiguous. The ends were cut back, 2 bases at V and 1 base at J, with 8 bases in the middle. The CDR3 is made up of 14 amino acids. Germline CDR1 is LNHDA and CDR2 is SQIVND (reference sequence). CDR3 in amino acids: CASSISENNYGYTF. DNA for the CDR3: TGTGCCAGTAGTATATCAGAGAATAACTATGGCTACACCTTC.

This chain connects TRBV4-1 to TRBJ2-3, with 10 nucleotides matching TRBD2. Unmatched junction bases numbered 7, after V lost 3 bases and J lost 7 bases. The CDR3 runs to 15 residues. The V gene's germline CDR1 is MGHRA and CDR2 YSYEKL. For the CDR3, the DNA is TGCGCCAGCAGCCAGGTGTCTAGCGGGAGTAATACGCAGTATTTT. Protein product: CASSQVSSGSNTQYF.

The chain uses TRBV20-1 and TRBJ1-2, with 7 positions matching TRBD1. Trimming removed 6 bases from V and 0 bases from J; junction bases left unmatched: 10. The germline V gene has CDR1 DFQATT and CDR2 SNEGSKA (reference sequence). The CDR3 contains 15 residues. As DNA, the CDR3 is TGCAGTGCAAACCGACAGGGAATGACTAACTATGGCTACACCTTC. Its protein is CSANRQGMTNYGYTF.

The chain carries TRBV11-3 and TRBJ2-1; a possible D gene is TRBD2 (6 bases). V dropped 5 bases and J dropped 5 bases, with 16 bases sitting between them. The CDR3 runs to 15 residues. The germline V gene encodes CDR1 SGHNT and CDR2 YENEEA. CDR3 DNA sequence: TGTGCCAGCAGCCGTACCGGAGGGACGCACAATGAGCAGTTCTTC. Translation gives CASSRTGGTHNEQFF.

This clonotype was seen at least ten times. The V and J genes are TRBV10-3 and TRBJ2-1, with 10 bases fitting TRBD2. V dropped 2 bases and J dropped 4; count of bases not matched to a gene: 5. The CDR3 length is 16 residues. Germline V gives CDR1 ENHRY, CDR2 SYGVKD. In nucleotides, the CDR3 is TGTGCCATCAGTGAGACAAGCGGGAGGGGGTACAATGAGCAGTTCTTC. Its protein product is CAISETSGRGYNEQFF.

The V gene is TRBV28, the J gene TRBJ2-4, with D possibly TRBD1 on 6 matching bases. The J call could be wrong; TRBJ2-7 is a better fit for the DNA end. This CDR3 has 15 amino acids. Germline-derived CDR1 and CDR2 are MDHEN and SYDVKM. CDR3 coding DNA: TGTGCCAGCACCCTAGAGGGGGACGGGACCTACGAGCAGTACTTC. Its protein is CASTLEGDGTYEQYF.

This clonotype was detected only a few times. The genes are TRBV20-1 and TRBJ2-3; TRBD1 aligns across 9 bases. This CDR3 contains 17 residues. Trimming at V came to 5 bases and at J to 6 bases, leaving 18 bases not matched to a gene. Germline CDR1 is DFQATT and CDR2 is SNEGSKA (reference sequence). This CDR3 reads CSAPGQGKGGGIDTQYF. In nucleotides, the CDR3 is TGCAGTGCTCCTGGACAGGGGAAGGGGGGAGGGATTGATACGCAGTATTTT.

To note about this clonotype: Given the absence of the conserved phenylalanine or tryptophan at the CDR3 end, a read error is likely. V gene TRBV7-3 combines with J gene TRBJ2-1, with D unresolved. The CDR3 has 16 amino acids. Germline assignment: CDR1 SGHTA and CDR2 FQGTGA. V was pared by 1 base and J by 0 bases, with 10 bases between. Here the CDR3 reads CASSLIGGSSYNEQFL. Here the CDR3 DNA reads TGTGCCAGCAGCTTAATAGGCGGTAGCTCCTACAATGAGCAGTTCTTA.

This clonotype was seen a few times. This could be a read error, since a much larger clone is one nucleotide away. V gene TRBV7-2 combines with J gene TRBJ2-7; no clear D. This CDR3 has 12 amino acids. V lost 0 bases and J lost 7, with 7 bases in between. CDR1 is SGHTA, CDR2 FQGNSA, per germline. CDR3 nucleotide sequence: TGTGCCAGCAGCTTAGCGAATAATGAGCAGTACTTC. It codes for CASSLANNEQYF.

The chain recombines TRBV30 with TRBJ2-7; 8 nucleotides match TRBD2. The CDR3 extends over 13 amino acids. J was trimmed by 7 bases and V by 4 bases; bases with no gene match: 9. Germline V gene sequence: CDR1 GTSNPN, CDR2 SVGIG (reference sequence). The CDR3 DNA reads TGTGCCTGGATCCCCGGGAGGGCGGGGGAGCAGTACTTC. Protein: CAWIPGRAGEQYF. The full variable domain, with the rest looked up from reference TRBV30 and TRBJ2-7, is SQTIHQWPATLVQPVGSPLSLECTVEGTSNPNLYWYRQAAGRGLQLLFYSVGIGQISSEVPQNLSASRPQDRQFILSSKKLLLSDSGFYLCAWIPGRAGEQYFGPGTRLTVT.

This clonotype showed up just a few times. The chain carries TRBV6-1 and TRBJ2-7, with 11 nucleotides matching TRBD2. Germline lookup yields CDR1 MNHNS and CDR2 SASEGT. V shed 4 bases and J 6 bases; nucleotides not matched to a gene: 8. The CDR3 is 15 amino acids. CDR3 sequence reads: CASSASSGGIGEQYF. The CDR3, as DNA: TGTGCCAGCAGTGCATCTAGCGGGGGGATCGGCGAGCAGTACTTC.

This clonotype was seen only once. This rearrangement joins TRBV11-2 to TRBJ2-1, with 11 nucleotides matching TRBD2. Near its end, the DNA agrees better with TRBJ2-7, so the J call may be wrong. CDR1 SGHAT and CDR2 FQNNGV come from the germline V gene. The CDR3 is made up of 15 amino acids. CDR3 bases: TGTGCCAGCAGCATGACTAGCGGGGTTTACAATGAGCAGTACTTC. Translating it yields CASSMTSGVYNEQYF.

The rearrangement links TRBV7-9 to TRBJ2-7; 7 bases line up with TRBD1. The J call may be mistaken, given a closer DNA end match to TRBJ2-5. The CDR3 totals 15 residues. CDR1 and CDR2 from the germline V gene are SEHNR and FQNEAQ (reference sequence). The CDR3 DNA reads TGTGCCAGCAGCTTAGTCAGGGGGTCCGGAGAGACCCAGTACTTC. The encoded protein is CASSLVRGSGETQYF.